The next 9 T cell receptor beta chains were all read from a single sample in a study of regulatory dendritic cells for organ transplantation (dated by TCRdb to about 2017). Sorted T cell subsets were CFSE-labeled and co-cultured for roughly 5 days with allogeneic regulatory or mature dendritic cells at a 1:10 DC:T ratio. The library was made by the immunoSEQ multiplex PCR assay. Imported from immuneACCESS, the table was reduced by TCRdb to in-frame sequences with V and J called. These copies leave out some clones; in studies compared against another copy, an unresolved V gene accounts for under half, and the cause of the remainder is not known. This sample has 15,000 to 20,000 clones in its table, and around 85% of those were observed once. The ten biggest clones cover about 3% of the sample. These receptors have no known antigen. Sample: memory CD4+ T cells from blood cultured with regulatory dendritic cells. In the paper's terms, the cell subset or site label means: CD45RO+ memory T cells. These receptors all come from a human donor in good health.

The V and J genes are TRBV7-2 and TRBJ2-5; 9 bases align to TRBD2. Germline V lookup: CDR1 SGHTA, CDR2 FQGNSA. This CDR3 has 16 amino acids. The junction had 9 bases not matched to a gene; V was cut back by 5 bases and J by 2 bases. The chain's CDR3 is CASSRTQTSGQETQYF. The CDR3 coding sequence is TGTGCCAGCAGCCGAACCCAGACTAGCGGTCAAGAGACCCAGTACTTC.

This clone has more than one count but fewer than ten. The rearrangement links TRBV30 to TRBJ1-4; the match to TRBD1 covers 7 bases. The germline gives CDR1 GTSNPN, CDR2 SVGIG (reference sequence). The CDR3 contains 15 residues. V lost 5 bases and J lost 7; bases outside the gene matches: 13. The CDR3 DNA reads TGTGCCTGGTCCAGGGGGACCCCGACGGGTGAAAAACTGTTTTTT. Translating it yields CAWSRGTPTGEKLFF.

This chain joins TRBV29-1 and TRBJ1-1, with TRBD1 identical over 7 bases. The V segment lost 4 bases and the J segment 7 bases; nucleotides outside the gene matches: 18. This CDR3 has 16 amino acids. The V gene's germline CDR1 is SQVTM and CDR2 ANQGSEA. The CDR3 here is CSVGRYGAGTEIEAFF. DNA of the CDR3: TGCAGCGTTGGAAGGTACGGCGCTGGGACAGAGATTGAAGCTTTCTTT.

V gene TRBV7-2 combines with J gene TRBJ1-2; 9 nucleotides agree with TRBD1. The CDR3 contains 15 residues. Germline CDR1 is SGHTA and CDR2 is FQGNSA. Trimming removed 1 base from V and 4 bases from J; junction bases left unmatched: 4. The CDR3 reads CASSLEMTGGYGYTF. For the CDR3, the DNA is TGTGCCAGCAGCTTAGAAATGACAGGGGGCTATGGCTACACCTTC.

CDR3 sequence: CSVATDGRATEAFF. For the CDR3, the DNA is TGCAGCGTTGCAACGGATGGGAGGGCCACTGAAGCTTTCTTT. The chain links TRBV29-1 to TRBJ1-1; D gene unclear. The CDR3 loop spans 14 amino acids. V was cut by 4 bases and J by 4 bases, with 16 bases left in between. The germline V gene encodes CDR1 SQVTM and CDR2 ANQGSEA. The variable domain in full, completed from reference TRBV29-1 and TRBJ1-1, reads SAVISQKPSRDICQRGTSLTIQCQVDSQVTMMFWYRQQPGQSLTLIATANQGSEATYESGFVIDKFPISRPNLTFSTLTVSNMSPEDSSIYLCSVATDGRATEAFFGQGTRLTVV.

The chain is built from TRBV7-3 and TRBJ1-2; D might be TRBD1 (5 bases). CDR3 length equals 14 residues. Trimming removed 5 bases at V and 7 bases at J, with 17 bases between. Germline CDR1 is SGHTA and CDR2 is FQGTGA. The CDR3 is CASSPGTGEGGYTF. The CDR3 nucleotides are TGTGCCAGCAGCCCCGGGACGGGGGAAGGTGGCTACACCTTC.

V and J are TRBV7-2 and TRBJ2-4; D not certain. This CDR3 comprises 13 residues. The V and J ends lost 4 bases and 8 bases respectively, with 12 bases between them. Germline CDR1 and CDR2: SGHTA and FQGNSA. The CDR3 protein is CASSSTPRDIQYF. The CDR3 DNA is TGTGCCAGCAGCTCAACCCCCCGGGACATTCAGTACTTC.

This clone was observed a few times. This chain connects TRBV6-1 to TRBJ1-5; 8 bases agree with TRBD1. The length of the CDR3 is 14 residues. J lost 7 bases, V lost 4 bases, and 6 bases had no gene match. Germline CDR1 and CDR2: MNHNS and SASEGT. CDR3 amino acids: CASSVLTGEQPQHF. CDR3 DNA: TGTGCCAGCAGTGTACTGACAGGGGAGCAGCCCCAGCATTTT.

The V call is TRBV14, the J call TRBJ2-1, with 11 nucleotides matching TRBD2. This CDR3 contains 18 residues. V trimming: 0 bases; J trimming: 9 bases; junction bases outside the gene matches: 13. Germline CDR1 SGHDN, CDR2 FVKESK. CDR3 amino acids: CASSQDSVVLAGASEQFF. The CDR3 DNA sequence: TGTGCCAGCAGCCAAGATTCGGTCGTACTAGCGGGAGCCAGTGAGCAGTTCTTC.